These 26 T cell receptor beta chains share one sample of origin, sequenced in a study of CD8+ T cells in alopecia areata. After isolation, RNA underwent reverse transcription to generate cDNA as the sequencing template. Using immunoSEQ multiplex PCR, the repertoire was profiled, and TCRdb retains in-frame clones only, with some absent. Of 110,000 to 150,000 clones listed, under 60% were seen once; the top ten hold nearly 6.5%. This specimen consisted of CD4+ T cells sorted from blood, obtained at week 0. All receptors derive from a human donor with alopecia areata.

The V call is TRBV29-1, the J call TRBJ1-3, with D possibly TRBD1 on 6 matching bases. The CDR3 runs 13 residues. Germline values: CDR1 SQVTM, CDR2 ANQGSEA. V was clipped by 5 bases and J by 4 bases, with 12 bases between them. The CDR3, as DNA: TGCAGCGTTCAAACAGGGTGGGGAAACACCATATATTTT. Translation: CSVQTGWGNTIYF.

This clone was seen ten or more times. The V gene is TRBV2, the J gene TRBJ1-1; perhaps TRBD1 as D (5 bases). CDR1 is SNHLY, CDR2 FYNNEI, per germline. Trimming stripped 4 bases from V and 9 bases from J, with 15 bases between. CDR3 length: 13 amino acids. The CDR3 DNA is TGTGCCAGCAGTGTAGGAGTCCCAGGGAAAGCTTTCTTT. Protein sequence: CASSVGVPGKAFF.

This clone was counted a few times. The J gene is TRBJ1-6, the V gene TRBV27; 7 bases are shared with TRBD1. In germline, CDR1 is MNHEY, CDR2 SMNVEV (reference sequence). V shed 6 bases and J 10 bases; nucleotides not matched to a gene: 9. The CDR3 consists of 14 residues. CDR3 protein: CASSRGIIESPLHF. As DNA, the CDR3 is TGTGCCAGCAGCAGGGGGATAATCGAGTCACCCCTCCACTTT.

The CDR3 loop is CSAGVDRGSEAFF. The CDR3 nucleotides read TGCAGCGCCGGCGTTGACAGGGGAAGTGAAGCTTTCTTT. The chain couples TRBV29-1 to TRBJ1-1; 8 nucleotides match TRBD1. Germline CDR1 is SQVTM and CDR2 is ANQGSEA. The V gene end was trimmed by 7 bases and the J gene end by 7 bases; junction bases not matched to a gene: 11. CDR3 length equals 13 residues. Filled out from reference TRBV29-1 and TRBJ1-1, the complete variable domain reads SAVISQKPSRDICQRGTSLTIQCQVDSQVTMMFWYRQQPGQSLTLIATANQGSEATYESGFVIDKFPISRPNLTFSTLTVSNMSPEDSSIYLCSAGVDRGSEAFFGQGTRLTVV.

The DNA for the CDR3 is TGTGCCAGCAGTTTAACCAGGGGTGGTTATGGCTACACCTTC. Translating gives CASSLTRGGYGYTF. The chain recombines TRBV27 with TRBJ1-2; TRBD1 is a possible D gene (6 bases). The germline gives CDR1 MNHEY, CDR2 SMNVEV (reference sequence). This CDR3 region has 14 residues. The V and J ends lost 2 bases and 5 bases respectively, with 12 bases between them.

The chain employs TRBV28 and TRBJ2-7; 11 positions match TRBD1. The CDR3 spans 12 residues. The germline V gene encodes CDR1 MDHEN and CDR2 SYDVKM. The CDR3 is CAHGTGGREQYF. In DNA, the CDR3 is TGTGCGCACGGGACAGGGGGGAGGGAGCAGTACTTC.

The chain employs TRBV7-8 and TRBJ2-5, with 11 bases aligning to TRBD2. The CDR3 runs 15 residues. V was clipped by 3 bases and J by 5 bases; unmatched bases: 5. Germline V gene lookup returns CDR1 SGHVS and CDR2 FQNEAQ. The CDR3 sequence is CASSFGLAGGETQYF. The CDR3 DNA sequence: TGTGCCAGCAGCTTCGGTTTAGCGGGGGGGGAGACCCAGTACTTC.

The chain joins TRBV7-9 to TRBJ1-5, with D unclear. The ends were cut back, 1 base at V and 5 bases at J, with 3 bases in the middle. Per germline, CDR1 SEHNR and CDR2 FQNEAQ (reference sequence). CDR3 length equals 12 residues. The CDR3 spells CASSLVDQPQHF. The CDR3 DNA is TGTGCCAGCAGCTTAGTAGATCAGCCCCAGCATTTT.

The J gene is TRBJ1-1, the V gene TRBV6-5; unclear D gene. Germline loops: CDR1 MNHEY, CDR2 SVGAGI. The V and J ends lost 8 bases and 5 bases respectively, with 18 bases between them. This CDR3 region has 14 residues. As DNA, the CDR3 is TGTGCCAGCCTAAAGACGGCTGGGTGGACTGAAGCTTTCTTT. Protein sequence: CASLKTAGWTEAFF.

There are a few counts of this clone. This chain joins TRBV7-2 and TRBJ2-3; no definite D call. CDR3 length: 13 amino acids. The germline V gene encodes CDR1 SGHTA and CDR2 FQGNSA. V lost 2 bases and J 5 bases, leaving 8 bases between the germline ends. In DNA form, the CDR3 reads TGTGCCAGCAGCTTACTCTCCCGAGATACGCAGTATTTT. This gives the protein CASSLLSRDTQYF.

This chain joins TRBV11-2 and TRBJ2-5; D remains ambiguous. Germline assignment: CDR1 SGHAT and CDR2 FQNNGV. V gave up 3 bases and J gave up 0 bases, with 8 bases separating them. The CDR3 is 14 residues long. CDR3 coding DNA: TGTGCCAGCAGCTTGGTAGCTTACCAAGAGACCCAGTACTTC. Translating gives CASSLVAYQETQYF.

Only a few counts were recorded for this clone. The rearrangement links TRBV4-3 to TRBJ2-3; 9 bases map to TRBD2. The CDR3 is 15 residues long. Per germline, CDR1 LGHNA and CDR2 YSLEER. V shed 1 base and J 2 bases; nucleotides not matched to a gene: 1. CDR3 DNA: TGCGCCAGCAGCCAAGGCGGGGGGGACACAGATACGCAGTATTTT. It specifies CASSQGGGDTDTQYF.

The V and J genes are TRBV15 and TRBJ1-2, with a tentative D call TRBD1 (5 bases). Germline assignment: CDR1 LNHNV and CDR2 YYDKDF (reference sequence). V lost 0 bases to trimming and J lost 4 bases, with 9 bases between them. CDR3 length equals 14 residues. Written as DNA, the CDR3 is TGTGCCACCAGCAGAGAGGCGGGGACCTATGGCTACACCTTC. Amino acid sequence: CATSREAGTYGYTF.

This clone was picked up a small number of times. This chain links TRBV7-2 with TRBJ2-7; no clear D. The germline gives CDR1 SGHTA, CDR2 FQGNSA. CDR3 length equals 13 residues. V lost 4 bases, J lost 4 bases, and 11 bases lay in between. CDR3 DNA sequence: TGTGCCAGCAGCTCGCCTTTGGGGTACGAGCAGTACTTC. This sequence encodes CASSSPLGYEQYF.

V usage is TRBV29-1 and J usage is TRBJ2-1; possible D gene TRBD1, 5 bases. The V and J ends lost 7 bases and 2 bases respectively, with 9 bases between them. Germline V gene data show CDR1 as SQVTM and CDR2 as ANQGSEA. There are 12 residues in the CDR3. The CDR3 loop reads CSARGPYNEQFF. In DNA, the CDR3 is TGCAGCGCTAGGGGCCCCTACAATGAGCAGTTCTTC.

This chain uses TRBV30 with TRBJ1-1; possible D gene TRBD1, 6 bases. The CDR3 totals 13 residues. The ends were cut back, 7 bases at V and 10 bases at J, with 22 bases in the middle. Germline CDR1 GTSNPN, CDR2 SVGIG (reference sequence). CDR3 protein: CALDPGHLVGAFF. CDR3 in DNA: TGTGCCTTAGATCCGGGACATCTGGTAGGAGCTTTCTTT. Supplemented by reference TRBV30 and TRBJ1-1, the full variable domain reads SQTIHQWPATLVQPVGSPLSLECTVEGTSNPNLYWYRQAAGRGLQLLFYSVGIGQISSEVPQNLSASRPQDRQFILSSKKLLLSDSGFYLCALDPGHLVGAFFGQGTRLTVV.

The chain joins TRBV2 to TRBJ2-7, with 9 bases matching TRBD1. The CDR3 covers 15 residues. Germline V gene data show CDR1 as SNHLY and CDR2 as FYNNEI. Losses at the gene ends were 4 bases for V and 7 bases for J; bases not matched to a gene: 11. CDR3 DNA sequence: TGTGCCAGCAGTGCTCCGGGACAGGGAAGGGGAGAGCAGTACTTC. This sequence encodes CASSAPGQGRGEQYF.

The gene calls are TRBV6-5 and TRBJ1-6; TRBD1 is a possible D gene (5 bases). CDR1 is MNHEY, CDR2 SVGAGI, per germline. V was cut by 5 bases and J by 9 bases, with 11 bases left in between. The CDR3 sequence is 13 residues long. The CDR3 DNA is TGTGCCAGCAGTAGACAGTCAAGTTCACCCCTCCACTTT. Residues: CASSRQSSSPLHF.

This clone was seen once. The chain is built from TRBV7-9 and TRBJ2-1; TRBD2 matches 12 bases. Trimming cost V 2 bases and J 10 bases; bases outside gene matches: 12. The CDR3 totals 17 residues. Germline CDR1 SEHNR, CDR2 FQNEAQ (reference sequence). CDR3 in DNA: TGTGCCAGCAGCTTAATTCCTGCTAGCGGGGGGGACCGGGAGCAGTTCTTC. Translation: CASSLIPASGGDREQFF.

This clone appeared once. The CDR3 nucleotides read TGCGCCAGCAGCCAAGATTGGAACGGTATCCGGGCCCAGTACTTC. It encodes CASSQDWNGIRAQYF. J is TRBJ2-5 and V is TRBV4-3; D is unclear. Trimming shortened V by 0 bases and J by 9 bases, and 17 bases separated the two germline ends. CDR3 length: 15 residues. CDR1 is LGHNA, CDR2 YSLEER, per germline.

DNA of the CDR3: TGTGCCAGCAGTGTGAGGACAGGAGACTCCTACGAGCAGTACTTC. Its protein is CASSVRTGDSYEQYF. The chain employs TRBV2 and TRBJ2-7; TRBD1 matches 7 bases. Losses at the gene ends were 4 bases for V and 0 bases for J; bases not matched to a gene: 6. CDR1 is SNHLY, CDR2 FYNNEI, per germline. The CDR3 totals 15 residues.

The chain couples TRBV7-9 to TRBJ2-2, with D unclear. V was cut by 6 bases and J by 1 base, with 6 bases left in between. CDR1 SEHNR and CDR2 FQNEAQ come from the germline V gene (reference sequence). CDR3 length equals 13 residues. CDR3 protein: CASSQVNTGELFF. In nucleotides, the CDR3 is TGTGCCAGCAGTCAGGTGAACACCGGGGAGCTGTTTTTT.

This clone came up a few times. The V gene is TRBV10-3, the J gene TRBJ2-1; possibly TRBD2 for D (5 bases). Germline loops: CDR1 ENHRY, CDR2 SYGVKD. The CDR3 runs to 12 residues. V was clipped by 9 bases and J by 5 bases, with 11 bases between them. This chain's CDR3 is CAIAGDDNEQFF. Written as DNA, the CDR3 is TGTGCCATTGCCGGGGATGACAATGAGCAGTTCTTC.

The chain has TRBV2 and TRBJ1-1; TRBD1 is a possible D gene (5 bases). Germline V CDR1 and CDR2: SNHLY, FYNNEI. The CDR3 totals 12 residues. The V and J ends lost 8 bases and 3 bases respectively, with 10 bases between them. The CDR3 DNA reads TGTGCCAGCGAAGACAGAGACACTGAAGCTTTCTTT. It encodes CASEDRDTEAFF.

V gene TRBV7-2 combines with J gene TRBJ2-5; D is undetermined. Between the trimmed V and J ends, which lost 3 bases and 2 bases, there was a span of 10 bases. The CDR3 is 14 residues long. Looked up from germline, CDR1 is SGHTA and CDR2 is FQGNSA. As DNA, the CDR3 is TGTGCCAGCAGCTTGAGACCCAGGCAAGAGACCCAGTACTTC. It is translated as CASSLRPRQETQYF.

The rearrangement joins TRBV7-9 to TRBJ2-7; D call uncertain. Germline CDR1 is SEHNR and CDR2 is FQNEAQ (reference sequence). The CDR3 is made up of 15 amino acids. Trimming cost V 0 bases and J 2 bases, with 11 bases left between them. In nucleotides, the CDR3 is TGTGCCAGCAGCTTAGCGGCCCCCCCCGCCTACGAGCAGTACTTC. It codes for CASSLAAPPAYEQYF.